This T cell receptor (beta chain) comes out of a study of blood T cell repertoires in COVID-19. Study information: The study drew acute and convalescent COVID-19 samples from the United States, Italy and Spain. Sources were T cells, B-cell-depleted T cells, or PBMCs; the material itself was cDNA or gDNA.

V was pared by 3 bases and J by 7 bases, with 1 base of the junction left unmatched. Germline CDR1 and CDR2: DFQATT and SNEGSKA (reference sequence). The CDR3 covers 13 residues. Seattle participants joined during active infection and were tracked over time. Authors' analysis steps: Estimated nucleated cell counts came from reference gene primer amplification. Here immunoSEQ multiplex PCR was the method, and the copy in TCRdb shows in-frame clones only, minus some. The V and J calls and clone size are taken from that table; D and trimming were inferred from the DNA. The table records roughly 120,000 clones, about 85% of them present only once.

Sequences were obtained from peripheral blood. This rearrangement joins TRBV20-1 to TRBJ2-4, with TRBD1 matching over 12 bases. The receptor was derived from an elderly woman with COVID-19, enrolled during active disease. The CDR3 region has the DNA TGCAGTGCTAGTGGGACAGGGGGCAACATTCAGTACTTC. Amino acids: CSASGTGGNIQYF.